The 19 T cell receptor beta chains given below trace back to one sample, sequenced in a study of blood T cell repertoires in COVID-19. Measured with immunoSEQ multiplex PCR; TCRdb has only the in-frame clones, and not every one. The sample has about 170,000 clones; about 86% are singletons. Material: peripheral blood. All receptors come from a woman aged 80 or older in a cohort sampled during active or convalescent COVID-19.

V is TRBV5-1 and J is TRBJ1-1, with D maybe TRBD1 (5 bases). There are 14 residues in the CDR3. Trimming left V 7 bases short and J 5 bases short, with 18 bases between. CDR1 is SGHRS, CDR2 YFSETQ, per germline. CDR3 nucleotide sequence: TGCGCCAGCTGCGTTGGTGGGGCGAGTACTGAAGCTTTCTTT. It translates to CASCVGGASTEAFF.

The gene calls are TRBV30 and TRBJ1-2; 7 nucleotides line up with TRBD1. The ends lost 5 bases at V and 3 bases at J; junction bases unmatched: 12. The CDR3 extends over 15 amino acids. In germline, CDR1 is GTSNPN, CDR2 SVGIG (reference sequence). The CDR3: CAWERRDSKDYGYTF. In DNA, the CDR3 is TGTGCCTGGGAAAGAAGGGACAGTAAGGACTATGGCTACACCTTC.

There are a few counts of this clone. The chain links TRBV6-1 to TRBJ1-2; D gene uncertain. The V gene lost 4 bases and the J gene lost 4 bases, with 19 bases spanning the gap. Germline CDR1 reads MNHNS; CDR2 reads SASEGT. The CDR3 contains 16 residues. The CDR3 nucleotides read TGTGCCAGCAGTGCTGGCAGGCCAACCTTTTCCTATGGCTACACCTTC. Its protein product is CASSAGRPTFSYGYTF.

The J gene is TRBJ2-3, the V gene TRBV5-4; TRBD1 aligns across 8 bases. Germline CDR1 and CDR2: SGHNT and YYREEE (reference sequence). CDR3 length: 15 amino acids. V lost 9 bases, J lost 4 bases, and 13 bases stayed unmatched. In DNA, the CDR3 is TGTGCCACAGGCAGGGGGCAGGGGGCCCCAGATACGCAGTATTTT. Translated: CATGRGQGAPDTQYF. Full variable domain (rest looked up from reference TRBV5-4 and TRBJ2-3): ETGVTQSPTHLIKTRGQQVTLRCSSQSGHNTVSWYQQALGQGPQFIFQYYREEENGRGNFPPRFSGLQFPNYSSELNVNALELDDSALYLCATGRGQGAPDTQYFGPGTRLTVL.

The V and J genes are TRBV19 and TRBJ1-6; 7 bases fit TRBD1. The CDR3 is 15 residues long. The J segment lost 9 bases and the V segment lost 4 bases, leaving 9 bases of the junction unmatched. Germline CDR1 LNHDA, CDR2 SQIVND (reference sequence). The CDR3 sequence is CASSTKTGVRSPLHF. DNA for the CDR3: TGTGCCAGTAGTACCAAAACAGGGGTGCGTTCACCCCTCCACTTT.

In nucleotides, the CDR3 is TGCGCCAGCAGTATGGGGGGGTGGATAGATGAGCAGTTCTTC. The encoded protein is CASSMGGWIDEQFF. The chain carries TRBV5-1 and TRBJ2-1; 7 bases line up with TRBD2. V was pared by 5 bases and J by 8 bases, with 10 bases of the junction left unmatched. Looked up from germline, CDR1 is SGHRS and CDR2 is YFSETQ. This CDR3 is built from 14 residues.

This chain joins TRBV18 and TRBJ2-2; D remains ambiguous. This CDR3 has 16 amino acids. V was clipped by 1 base and J by 0 bases, with 9 bases between them. The germline V gene encodes CDR1 KGHSH and CDR2 LQKENI. This CDR3 reads CASSPLMSANTGELFF. The CDR3 coding sequence is TGTGCCAGCTCACCACTTATGTCAGCGAACACCGGGGAGCTGTTTTTT.

V gene TRBV7-2 combines with J gene TRBJ2-2; TRBD2 matches 9 bases. The CDR3 runs to 16 residues. Germline loops: CDR1 SGHTA, CDR2 FQGNSA. V shed 5 bases, J shed 3 bases, and the junction held 7 bases outside the gene matches. In DNA, the CDR3 is TGTGCCAGCAGCATCGTAGCGGGGGTGGACACCGGGGAGCTGTTTTTT. It specifies CASSIVAGVDTGELFF.

This chain uses TRBV2 with TRBJ2-6; D remains unclear. This CDR3 region has 13 residues. CDR1 and CDR2 (germline): SNHLY, FYNNEI. V gave up 6 bases and J gave up 2 bases, with 5 bases separating them. The CDR3, as DNA: TGTGCCAGCAGCCAGGCTGGGGCCAACGTCCTGACTTTC. It encodes CASSQAGANVLTF.

This clone was seen only once. The J gene is TRBJ1-5, the V gene TRBV10-3; D not resolved. Germline CDR1 and CDR2: ENHRY and SYGVKD. V was trimmed by 0 bases and J by 5 bases, leaving 5 bases between them. CDR3 length equals 13 residues. CDR3 sequence reads: CAISESADQPQHF. The CDR3 region has the DNA TGTGCCATCAGTGAGTCGGCCGATCAGCCCCAGCATTTT.

The genes are TRBV30 and TRBJ2-1; TRBD2 aligns across 10 bases. The CDR3 consists of 13 residues. V was clipped by 2 bases and J by 6 bases; unmatched bases: 1. Germline V gene lookup returns CDR1 GTSNPN and CDR2 SVGIG (reference sequence). CDR3 DNA sequence: TGTGCCTGGAGTAGCGGGAGGGCCAATGAGCAGTTCTTC. Translation: CAWSSGRANEQFF.

J is TRBJ2-7 and V is TRBV5-1; TRBD2 matches 7 bases. The CDR3 length is 16 residues. Germline V gene data show CDR1 as SGHRS and CDR2 as YFSETQ. V was clipped by 4 bases and J by 0 bases; unmatched bases: 10. The CDR3 spells CASSPGMGGFSYEQYF. The CDR3 nucleotides are TGCGCCAGCAGCCCCGGTATGGGGGGGTTCTCCTACGAGCAGTACTTC.

This clone is a singleton in its sample. This chain uses TRBV11-2 with TRBJ2-3; D gene ambiguous. The V gene's germline CDR1 is SGHAT and CDR2 FQNNGV. V lost 1 base to trimming and J lost 1 base, with 12 bases between them. The CDR3 covers 16 residues. The CDR3 DNA follows: TGTGCCAGCAGCTTAGTCGATAGCCGTCGCACAGATACGCAGTATTTT. Residues: CASSLVDSRRTDTQYF.

The chain has TRBV10-2 and TRBJ2-1; a weak D match, TRBD1 (5 bases). This CDR3 is built from 13 residues. Germline assignment: CDR1 WSHSY and CDR2 SAAADI. The germline V and J ends were trimmed by 11 bases and 3 bases, with 14 bases remaining between them. DNA for the CDR3: TGCGCCTCTCAACCGACAGACTACAATGAGCAGTTCTTC. This sequence encodes CASQPTDYNEQFF.

This chain links TRBV18 with TRBJ2-7, with D possibly being TRBD1 (5 bases). The CDR3 runs to 14 residues. Trimming pared 0 bases from V and 7 bases from J, leaving 13 bases between. Germline CDR1 is KGHSH and CDR2 is LQKENI. CDR3 nucleotide sequence: TGTGCCAGCTCACCACCGGGGCAGGCCCGTGAGCAGTACGTC. Its protein product is CASSPPGQAREQYV.

The chain couples TRBV2 to TRBJ2-7; 10 bases are a match to TRBD1. CDR1 is SNHLY and CDR2 is FYNNEI in the germline V gene. J lost 0 bases, V lost 7 bases, and 3 bases had no gene match. This CDR3 is 14 amino acids long. The CDR3 is CASTRQGASYEQYF. CDR3 in DNA: TGTGCCAGCACCCGACAGGGGGCCTCCTACGAGCAGTACTTC. Based on the CDR3 plus reference TRBV2 and TRBJ2-7, the full variable domain is EPEVTQTPSHQVTQMGQEVILRCVPISNHLYFYWYRQILGQKVEFLVSFYNNEISEKSEIFDDQFSVERPDGSNFTLKIRSTKLEDSAMYFCASTRQGASYEQYFGPGTRLTVT.

This chain connects TRBV6-1 to TRBJ2-2; TRBD2 is a possible D gene (7 bases). Per the germline V gene, CDR1 is MNHNS and CDR2 is SASEGT. The V end lost 2 bases, the J end lost 6 bases, and 13 bases lay between the germline ends. The CDR3 length is 15 residues. Here the CDR3 reads CASSEYQGRAGELFF. The CDR3 DNA reads TGTGCCAGCAGTGAATATCAGGGGAGGGCCGGGGAGCTGTTTTTT.

The chain is built from TRBV5-1 and TRBJ2-2; the match to TRBD2 covers 7 bases. V shed 0 bases, J shed 5 bases, and the junction held 4 bases outside the gene matches. Per the germline V gene, CDR1 is SGHRS and CDR2 is YFSETQ. This CDR3 has 15 amino acids. This chain's CDR3 is CASSLDSGATGELFF. The DNA for the CDR3 is TGCGCCAGCAGCTTGGACAGCGGGGCTACCGGGGAGCTGTTTTTT.

This clone was seen just once. The chain has TRBV10-1 and TRBJ2-1, with 12 positions matching TRBD2. The CDR3 extends over 15 amino acids. V shed 3 bases, J shed 6 bases, and the junction held 3 bases outside the gene matches. Germline V lookup: CDR1 WNHNN, CDR2 SYGVQD (reference sequence). The CDR3 DNA sequence: TGCGCCAGCAGTGAAGGACTAGCGGGACCCAATGAGCAGTTCTTC. This encodes CASSEGLAGPNEQFF.